A selection of T cell receptor beta chains follows, all from one sample in a study of cytomegalovirus exposure and HLA in healthy donors. Data came from immunoSEQ multiplex PCR; TCRdb stores just in-frame clones and leaves some out. The sample records over 100,000 clones, roughly 91% being singletons. Material for sequencing was PBMCs. Receptors originate from a man aged 25 to 40 in good health and CMV-seronegative. Both conserved end residues are part of each CDR3. A D gene is named only where the DNA matches it firmly. Part of the rows lack a size; the others show once, few, many or a class for expanded clones.

d_gene	j_gene	v_gene	abundance	CDR3nt	CDR3aa
-	TRBJ1-2	TRBV11-2	-	TGTGCCAGCAGCTTATATGTTAACTATGGCTACACCTTC	CASSLYVNYGYTF
-	TRBJ2-7	TRBV5-1	once	TGCGCCAGCAGCTATACAGGATCAACCTACGAGCAGTACTTC	CASSYTGSTYEQYF
-	TRBJ2-1	TRBV27	-	TGTGCCCCCGGGCGGGCTAGCGACTACAATGAGCAGTTCTTC	CAPGRASDYNEQFF
-	TRBJ2-7	TRBV13	few	TGTGCCAGCAGCTCCCAAGGGAGTGGGTACGAGCAGTACTTC	CASSSQGSGYEQYF
TRBD1	TRBJ2-2	TRBV6-5	-	TGTGCCAGCAGAGACACAGGGGACACCGGGGAGCTGTTTTTT	CASRDTGDTGELFF
-	TRBJ2-1	TRBV6-5	-	TGTGCCAGCAGTTATCCGGGTGAGCAGTTCTTC	CASSYPGEQFF
-	TRBJ2-7	TRBV4-1	few	TGCGCCAGCAGCCAAGTCTTTAGGAGCTCCTACGAGCAGTACTTC	CASSQVFRSSYEQYF
-	TRBJ1-2	TRBV19	few	TGTGCCAGTAGTACAGCCGGAGGGAAAAACTATGGCTACACCTTC	CASSTAGGKNYGYTF
-	TRBJ1-4	TRBV19	-	TGTGCCAGTAGTATTGCGGGTAACTTGAGGGTTATAGGAGAAAAACTGTTTTTT	CASSIAGNLRVIGEKLFF
-	TRBJ1-1	TRBV2	few	TGTGCCAGCAGTGAGGCGCGGGTCGACACTGAAGCTTTCTTT	CASSEARVDTEAFF
TRBD1	TRBJ1-5	TRBV2	few	TGTGCCAGCAGTGAAAAGACAGGGAATCAGCCCCAGCATTTT	CASSEKTGNQPQHF
-	TRBJ1-2	TRBV7-2	-	TGTGCCAGCAGCGGTGGGCCCCGGGATCGTGGCTACACCTTC	CASSGGPRDRGYTF
-	TRBJ1-6	TRBV4-3	few	TGCGCCAGCAGTGGGACACGGAGTTCACCCCTCCACTTT	CASSGTRSSPLHF
-	TRBJ1-1	TRBV5-6	once	TGTGCCAGCAGTTTGACAGGGAACACTGAAGCTTTCTTT	CASSLTGNTEAFF
-	TRBJ2-2	TRBV6-5	-	TGTGCCAGTAACGGCGCAGGGGACATCACCGGGGAGCTGTTTTTT	CASNGAGDITGELFF
TRBD1	TRBJ1-2	TRBV2	-	TGTGCCAGCACTACCCCGGGACAGATTTACTATGGCTACACCTTC	CASTTPGQIYYGYTF
TRBD2	TRBJ2-1	TRBV7-3	-	TGTGCCAGCAGCTTAACAACTAGCGATGAGCAGTTCTTC	CASSLTTSDEQFF
TRBD1	TRBJ1-1	TRBV2	few	TGTGCCAGCAGTCCACAGGGGATTGAGGCTTTCTTT	CASSPQGIEAFF
-	TRBJ2-4	TRBV7-8	-	TGTGCCAGCAGCGCAGGACAGTTAGACATTCAGTACTTC	CASSAGQLDIQYF
TRBD1	TRBJ2-7	TRBV6-5	once	TGTGCCAGCAGTTACTCGGACAGGGATGAGCAGTACTTC	CASSYSDRDEQYF
-	TRBJ1-1	TRBV7-8	-	TGTGCCAGCAGCCCCGGGTGGTGGAACACTGAAGCTTTCTTT	CASSPGWWNTEAFF
-	TRBJ1-4	TRBV5-1	-	TGCGCCAGCAGCTTAAACGGGGAAAAACTGTTTTTT	CASSLNGEKLFF
-	TRBJ1-3	TRBV4-1	-	TGCGCCAGCAGCCAAGATGTCGGTAGAAACACCATATATTTT	CASSQDVGRNTIYF
TRBD1	TRBJ2-7	TRBV4-1	-	TGCGCCAGCAGCCAAGTTCAGGGGACAGGGGGCTCCGAGCAGTACTTC	CASSQVQGTGGSEQYF
TRBD1	TRBJ1-1	TRBV7-2	-	TGTGCCAGCAGTCCTGACAGGGCGTTGGAAGCTTTCTTT	CASSPDRALEAFF
TRBD2	TRBJ2-5	TRBV29-1	-	TGCAGCGTTGCGGGAGGATCCGTCGGCGAGACCCAGTACTTC	CSVAGGSVGETQYF
TRBD2	TRBJ2-1	TRBV7-9	few	TGTGCCAGCAGCTTACTTCAGGGACTAGCTATCAATGAGCAGTTCTTC	CASSLLQGLAINEQFF
TRBD1	TRBJ2-7	TRBV5-1	-	TGCGCCAGCAGCAGCTGGGACAGCCGGAACGAGCAGTACTTC	CASSSWDSRNEQYF
-	TRBJ1-3	TRBV11-2	-	TGTGCCAGCAGCAATCTAGTCCGTGCGGGTAACACCATATATTTT	CASSNLVRAGNTIYF
TRBD2	TRBJ2-1	TRBV11-3	-	TGTGCCAGCAGCCCCCGGACTAGCGGGGACAATGAGCAGTTCTTC	CASSPRTSGDNEQFF
TRBD1	TRBJ1-2	TRBV5-4	-	TGTGCCAGCAGTCGATCGGGACAGGGTTTTAACTATGGCTACACCTTC	CASSRSGQGFNYGYTF
-	TRBJ2-5	TRBV2	-	TGTGCCAGCAGTCTTGACTACCGTGGGGAGACCCAGTACTTC	CASSLDYRGETQYF
-	TRBJ1-2	TRBV4-1	-	TGCGCCAGCAGCCAAGATTGGTCCAGGGGTTGGCGGTATGGCTACACCTTC	CASSQDWSRGWRYGYTF
-	TRBJ2-3	TRBV2	once	TGTGCCAGCAGTGTTCTTCGCACAGATACGCAGTATTTT	CASSVLRTDTQYF
TRBD1	TRBJ1-6	TRBV6-7	-	TGTGCCAGCAGTTACTCTTCGGGACAGGTGAGTCCCTATAATTCACCCCTCCACTTT	CASSYSSGQVSPYNSPLHF
TRBD1	TRBJ1-4	TRBV7-6	-	TGTGCCAGCAACACCGGGACAGGGGATGGAAAACTGTTTTTT	CASNTGTGDGKLFF
TRBD2	TRBJ2-6	TRBV28	-	TGTGCCAGCAGTTGGGGAGGGACTGGGGCCAACGTCCTGACTTTC	CASSWGGTGANVLTF
TRBD1	TRBJ1-1	TRBV6-5	-	TGTGCCAGCAGTCCCACAGGGGAGAGGACTGAAGCTTTCTTT	CASSPTGERTEAFF
-	TRBJ2-5	TRBV5-1	-	TGCGCCAGCAGCTTGGGGACGGGGAGTGAGACCCAGTACTTC	CASSLGTGSETQYF
-	TRBJ2-7	TRBV18	-	TGTGCCAGCTCACCTCCAGGGGCGCAGGGGTACGAGCAGTACTTC	CASSPPGAQGYEQYF
-	TRBJ2-3	TRBV16	-	TGTGCCAGCAGCCGCCAACTAGGCAGAGATACGCAGTATTTT	CASSRQLGRDTQYF
-	TRBJ2-3	TRBV2	-	TGTGCCAGCAGTGAAGCACAGGCCCTCGGCACAGATACGCAGTATTTT	CASSEAQALGTDTQYF
TRBD1	TRBJ2-2	TRBV13	-	TGTGCCAGCAGCCTTACAGGGGGCGCAGGACACACCGGGGAGCTGTTTTTT	CASSLTGGAGHTGELFF
TRBD1	TRBJ1-2	TRBV7-9	few	TGTGCCAGCAGCGGAGGACAGGATCCTTCCTATGGCTACACCTTC	CASSGGQDPSYGYTF
-	TRBJ1-5	TRBV4-2	-	TGTGCCAGCAGCCCCCAAATCGCGGAAAATCAGCCCCAGCATTTT	CASSPQIAENQPQHF
TRBD2	TRBJ2-3	TRBV15	-	TGTGCCACCAGCAGAGGGGCCGCTAGCGGGGGGCGCACAGATACGCAGTATTTT	CATSRGAASGGRTDTQYF
-	TRBJ2-1	TRBV5-5	-	TGTGCCAGCAGCACGTATGTATGGGGCCTTCACTACAATGAGCAGTTCTTC	CASSTYVWGLHYNEQFF
TRBD1	TRBJ2-1	TRBV5-1	once	TGCGCCAGCAGCCAACGGGACAGCTACAATGAGCAGTTCTTC	CASSQRDSYNEQFF